This record covers a single T cell receptor beta chain. TCRdb reprocessed the 5' RACE reads and reports one entry per CDR3 protein, with no DNA. This specimen shows roughly 150,000 distinct CDR3 sequences; the ten leading clones hold more than 1%. The CDR3 has 14 amino acids. This record comes from a study of monozygotic twins with inflammatory bowel disease. The chain employs TRBV12-3 or TRBV12-4 and TRBJ2-7. Sequencing was done on a sample of blood. This receptor was obtained from a human donor with ulcerative colitis or Crohn's disease, or a healthy co-twin of an affected twin (not recorded which). The CDR3 loop reads CASSLITESYEQYF.